This TCR beta chain derives from a study of cytomegalovirus exposure and HLA in healthy donors. Regarding the study as a whole: According to a subsequent analysis, TCR clusters from the first cohort were inclined to appear together in the 120 validation repertoires. Most TCRs appeared rarely, but some public TCRs recurred in many donors.

As to this clone: No antigen is known for it.

CDR1 is SGHDN, CDR2 FVKESK, per germline. Trimming took 1 base from V and 3 from J, leaving 22 bases between them. There are 18 residues in the CDR3. The assay was immunoSEQ multiplex PCR, and TCRdb's table has in-frame clones only and misses some. The sample has more than 250,000 clones, about nine tenths seen once; the top ten hold 3.1%. Source material: PBMCs. The chain couples TRBV14 to TRBJ2-7; D may correspond to TRBD1 or TRBD2 (5 bases each). This sequence originates from a woman between 25 and 40 years old in good health and CMV-seronegative. In DNA form, the CDR3 reads TGTGCCAGCAGCCAAGTTAGCTGGGGGAAAGAGCAGAACTACGAGCAGTACTTC. It codes for CASSQVSWGKEQNYEQYF. Variable domain in full (rest from reference TRBV14 and TRBJ2-7): EAGVTQFPSHSVIEKGQTVTLRCDPISGHDNLYWYRRVMGKEIKFLLHFVKESKQDESGMPNNRFLAERTGGTYSTLKVQPAELEDSGVYFCASSQVSWGKEQNYEQYFGPGTRLTVT.